The 17 T cell receptor beta chains given below trace back to one sample, sequenced in a study of blood T cell repertoires in COVID-19. Only in-frame clones appear in the TCRdb table, and some are missing; sequencing was by immunoSEQ multiplex PCR. Seen here are roughly 500,000 clones, about 85% observed once, and the top ten hold 7% to 10%. Sequencing input: PBMCs or T cells enriched from blood (not recorded which). These receptors were obtained from a woman in her sixties or seventies who had recovered from COVID-19.

This clone was counted a single time. The CDR3 is CAISDPSKQGIGEKLFF. CDR3 coding DNA: TGTGCCATCAGTGACCCCTCCAAACAGGGGATTGGTGAAAAACTGTTTTTT. The V call is TRBV10-3, the J call TRBJ1-4, with TRBD1 matching over 7 bases. The CDR3 is 17 amino acids. V gave up 3 bases and J gave up 7 bases; unmatched junction bases: 14. Germline V gene data show CDR1 as ENHRY and CDR2 as SYGVKD.

The chain recombines TRBV6-5 with TRBJ1-3; D perhaps matches TRBD1 (5 bases). Looked up from germline, CDR1 is MNHEY and CDR2 is SVGAGI. The V and J ends lost 8 bases and 16 bases respectively, with 15 bases between them. CDR3 length: 10 amino acids. The CDR3 loop is CASQETAIYF. CDR3 DNA: TGTGCCAGCCAAGAGACAGCGATCTATTTT.

The gene calls are TRBV24-1 and TRBJ1-5; D is perhaps TRBD1 (6 bases). The ends were cut back, 5 bases at V and 6 bases at J, with 13 bases in the middle. The germline V gene encodes CDR1 KGHDR and CDR2 SFDVKD. CDR3 length: 14 residues. The CDR3 DNA reads as TGTGCCACCAGTGTTGCGGGGGCAAGTCAGCCCCAGCATTTT. Amino acids: CATSVAGASQPQHF.

The V gene is TRBV4-2, the J gene TRBJ2-2, with TRBD2 matching over 12 bases. CDR3 size: 16 residues. Trimming cost V 2 bases and J 5 bases; bases outside gene matches: 3. CDR1 LGHNA and CDR2 YNFKEQ come from the germline V gene. The CDR3 coding sequence is TGTGCCAGCAGCCAACAAACTAGCGGGGGGACCGGGGAGCTGTTTTTT. Residues: CASSQQTSGGTGELFF.

The chain carries TRBV5-1 and TRBJ2-5; 9 bases match TRBD1. With V trimmed by 3 bases and J by 0 bases, 6 bases remained unmatched. This CDR3 contains 16 residues. The germline gives CDR1 SGHRS, CDR2 YFSETQ. CDR3 sequence: CASSWGWTGDQETQYF. CDR3 coding DNA: TGCGCCAGCAGCTGGGGTTGGACAGGGGACCAAGAGACCCAGTACTTC.

In its sample, this clone was seen a few times. The rearrangement links TRBV24-1 to TRBJ2-5; tentative D call: TRBD1 (6 bases). Per germline, CDR1 KGHDR and CDR2 SFDVKD. The CDR3 is 13 amino acids. The V and J ends lost 8 bases and 4 bases respectively, with 13 bases between them. The CDR3 region has the DNA TGTGCCACCAAAGGCAGAGGGGGAGAGACCCAGTACTTC. It yields the protein CATKGRGGETQYF.

As concerns this clone: The sample carries other DNA sequences with the same CDR3. The gene calls are TRBV2 and TRBJ1-5; TRBD1 agrees at 9 bases. Trimming removed 8 bases from V and 1 base from J; junction bases left unmatched: 3. The V gene's germline CDR1 is SNHLY and CDR2 FYNNEI. The CDR3 is 14 amino acids. CDR3 loop: CASSGQGSNQPQHF. The CDR3 DNA is TGTGCCAGCTCGGGACAGGGAAGCAATCAGCCCCAGCATTTT. Variable domain in full (rest from reference TRBV2 and TRBJ1-5): EPEVTQTPSHQVTQMGQEVILRCVPISNHLYFYWYRQILGQKVEFLVSFYNNEISEKSEIFDDQFSVERPDGSNFTLKIRSTKLEDSAMYFCASSGQGSNQPQHFGDGTRLSIL.

V and J are TRBV2 and TRBJ1-2; D unresolved. This CDR3 comprises 12 residues. V was trimmed by 7 bases and J by 8 bases, leaving 14 bases between them. Germline CDR1 is SNHLY and CDR2 is FYNNEI. CDR3 nucleotides: TGTGCCAGCACTGATTCCTTGAGGGGCTACACCTTC. It translates to CASTDSLRGYTF.

The chain is built from TRBV19 and TRBJ2-5; a possible D gene is TRBD1 (6 bases). The ends were cut back, 6 bases at V and 2 bases at J, with 10 bases in the middle. The CDR3 loop spans 13 amino acids. Per germline, CDR1 LNHDA and CDR2 SQIVND (reference sequence). The CDR3 sequence: CASSDRSQETQYF. The CDR3 DNA follows: TGTGCCAGTAGCGACAGGTCGCAAGAGACCCAGTACTTC. The full variable domain, rest sourced from reference TRBV19 and TRBJ2-5, is DGGITQSPKYLFRKEGQNVTLSCEQNLNHDAMYWYRQDPGQGLRLIYYSQIVNDFQKGDIAEGYSVSREKKESFPLTVTSAQKNPTAFYLCASSDRSQETQYFGPGTRLLVL.

V and J are TRBV4-1 and TRBJ1-5; TRBD1 matches 7 bases. Germline-derived CDR1 and CDR2 are MGHRA and YSYEKL. Trimming at V came to 5 bases and at J to 4 bases, leaving 8 bases not matched to a gene. This CDR3 is 15 amino acids long. The CDR3 nucleotides are TGCGCCAGCAGCTCCCGACAGGGACCTAATCAGCCCCAGCATTTT. This codes for CASSSRQGPNQPQHF.

The rearrangement uses TRBV6-5 and TRBJ2-2, with D possibly matching TRBD2 (5 bases). CDR1 and CDR2 from the germline V gene are MNHEY and SVGAGI. The CDR3 extends over 14 amino acids. Trimming took 7 bases from V and 7 from J, leaving 16 bases between them. The CDR3 sequence: CASMALFGGGELFF. CDR3 sequence (DNA): TGTGCCAGCATGGCGCTTTTCGGAGGCGGGGAGCTGTTTTTT.

In this sample, this clone turned up once. The gene calls are TRBV5-1 and TRBJ1-1, with a weak D call TRBD1 (6 bases). The CDR3 covers 13 residues. V gave up 1 base and J gave up 6 bases, with 10 bases separating them. Germline assignment: CDR1 SGHRS and CDR2 YFSETQ. The CDR3 sequence is CASSLNRESEAFF. CDR3 sequence (DNA): TGCGCCAGCAGCTTGAACAGGGAGTCTGAAGCTTTCTTT.

Points on this clone: Other DNA sequences within the sample encode an identical CDR3. This chain links TRBV15 with TRBJ2-1; TRBD2 matches at 7 bases. This CDR3 comprises 14 residues. Germline V gene sequence: CDR1 LNHNV, CDR2 YYDKDF (reference sequence). The V segment lost 8 bases and the J segment 0 bases; nucleotides outside the gene matches: 4. The CDR3 region has the DNA TGTGCCACCCGTCCGGGGGGCTCCTACAATGAGCAGTTCTTC. Its translation: CATRPGGSYNEQFF.

The rearrangement joins TRBV6-2 or TRBV6-3 to TRBJ2-7, with TRBD2 as a possible D gene (6 bases). Trimming pared 6 bases from V and 1 base from J, leaving 25 bases between. Germline assignment: CDR1 MNHEY and CDR2 SVGEGT. The CDR3 is made up of 18 amino acids. In DNA, the CDR3 is TGTGCCAGCAGCCCGGCAGGAGGGCGAATTGATTGGTCCTACGAGCAGTACGTC. This codes for CASSPAGGRIDWSYEQYV.

The J gene is TRBJ2-3, the V gene TRBV6-6, with D maybe TRBD2 (5 bases). Trimming removed 1 base from V and 0 bases from J, with 11 bases in between. The CDR3 spans 16 residues. The germline V gene encodes CDR1 MNHNY and CDR2 SVGAGI (reference sequence). The CDR3 sequence is CASSYLPSPSTDTQYF. CDR3 bases: TGTGCCAGCAGTTACTTACCTAGCCCCAGCACAGATACGCAGTATTTT.

This chain connects TRBV27 to TRBJ2-7; 7 nucleotides line up with TRBD2. Germline V CDR1 and CDR2: MNHEY, SMNVEV (reference sequence). The CDR3 covers 13 residues. V shed 5 bases, J shed 6 bases, and the junction held 7 bases outside the gene matches. The CDR3 bases are TGTGCCAGCAGTCCTAACCAGCGGGGCGAGCAGTACTTC. It yields the protein CASSPNQRGEQYF.

Here the CDR3 reads CASSEAGEGTDTQYF. CDR3 in DNA: TGTGCCAGCAGTGAAGCGGGGGAGGGCACAGATACGCAGTATTTT. This rearrangement joins TRBV6-1 to TRBJ2-3; possible D gene TRBD2, 6 bases. The length of the CDR3 is 15 residues. Germline CDR1 reads MNHNS; CDR2 reads SASEGT. Between the trimmed V and J ends, which lost 0 bases and 1 base, there was a span of 8 bases.